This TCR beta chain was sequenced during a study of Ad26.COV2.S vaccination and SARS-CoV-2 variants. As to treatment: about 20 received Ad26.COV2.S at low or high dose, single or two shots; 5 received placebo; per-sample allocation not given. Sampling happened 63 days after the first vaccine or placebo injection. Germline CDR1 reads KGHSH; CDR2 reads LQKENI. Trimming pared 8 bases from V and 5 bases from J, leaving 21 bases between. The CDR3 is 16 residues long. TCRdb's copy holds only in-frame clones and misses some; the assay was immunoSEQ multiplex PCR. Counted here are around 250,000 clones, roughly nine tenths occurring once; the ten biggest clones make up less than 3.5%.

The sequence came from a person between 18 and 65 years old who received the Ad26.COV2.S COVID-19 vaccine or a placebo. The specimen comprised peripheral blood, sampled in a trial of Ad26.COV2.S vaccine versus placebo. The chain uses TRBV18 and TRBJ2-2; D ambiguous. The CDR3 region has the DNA TGTGCCAGCCAAAACGCGGACCTCGATTTTACCGGGGAGCTGTTTTTT. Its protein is CASQNADLDFTGELFF. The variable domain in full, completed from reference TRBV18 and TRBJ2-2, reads NAGVMQNPRHLVRRRGQEARLRCSPMKGHSHVYWYRQLPEEGLKFMVYLQKENIIDESGMPKERFSAEFPKEGPSILRIQQVVRGDSAAYFCASQNADLDFTGELFFGEGSRLTVL.